The clone carrying this T cell receptor (beta chain) was seen more than once but under ten times. The record originates from a study of beta chain features in type 1 diabetes. As for the study in general: Healthy donors and patients had similar age, gender and cell yields. Across the samples, around 110,000,000 sorted cells were examined in total.

TCRB transcripts that were expressed got sequenced, as all of the isolated RNA had been reverse transcribed. Some clones are missing from TCRdb's copy, which holds only in-frame ones; the method was immunoSEQ multiplex PCR. The sample yields hundreds of thousands of clones, around 16% seen once. CDR1 is SEHNR, CDR2 FQNEAQ, per germline (reference sequence). The CDR3 is made up of 14 amino acids. J is TRBJ2-1 and V is TRBV7-9, with 8 positions matching TRBD2. Sequencing used naive CD4+ T cells from blood. The TCR originated in a man aged 18 to 35 in good health. CDR3 amino acids: CTGEAGVWDDEQFF. The CDR3 bases are TGTACCGGTGAAGCGGGAGTCTGGGACGATGAGCAGTTCTTC.